This TCR beta chain was captured by sequencing in a study of cytotoxic CD8 clonotypes in ibrutinib-treated CLL. Across the whole study: The cohort had around 11 relapsed/refractory and around 14 treatment-naive patients, 17 to 18 IGHV unmutated. Overall study results and limits: Public clonotypes, an uncommon group, contracted or remained stable on treatment.

About 2.2 micrograms of genomic DNA, which was extracted from cryopreserved PBMCs, served as the material used for the TCR beta libraries. About this clone itself: Its antigen is not known.

Profiling relied on immunoSEQ multiplex PCR, and the TCRdb table lists in-frame clones only, not all of them. The sample yields about 300,000 clones, roughly 76% seen once. V was pared by 4 bases and J by 5 bases, with 15 bases between. This CDR3 comprises 15 residues. CDR1 is SGHRS and CDR2 is YFSETQ in the germline V gene. The rearrangement joins TRBV5-1 to TRBJ2-2; D assignment may be TRBD1 or TRBD2 (6 bases each). Sequencing used PBMCs, obtained at disease progression, from a patient treated with ibrutinib. The source is a human donor with chronic lymphocytic leukemia. CDR3 in amino acids: CASSIGTSGTGELFF. CDR3 DNA sequence: TGCGCCAGCAGCATCGGGACAAGCGGGACCGGGGAGCTGTTTTTT. Filled out from reference TRBV5-1 and TRBJ2-2, the complete variable domain reads KAGVTQTPRYLIKTRGQQVTLSCSPISGHRSVSWYQQTPGQGLQFLFEYFSETQRNKGNFPGRFSGRQFSNSRSEMNVSTLELGDSALYLCASSIGTSGTGELFFGEGSRLTVL.